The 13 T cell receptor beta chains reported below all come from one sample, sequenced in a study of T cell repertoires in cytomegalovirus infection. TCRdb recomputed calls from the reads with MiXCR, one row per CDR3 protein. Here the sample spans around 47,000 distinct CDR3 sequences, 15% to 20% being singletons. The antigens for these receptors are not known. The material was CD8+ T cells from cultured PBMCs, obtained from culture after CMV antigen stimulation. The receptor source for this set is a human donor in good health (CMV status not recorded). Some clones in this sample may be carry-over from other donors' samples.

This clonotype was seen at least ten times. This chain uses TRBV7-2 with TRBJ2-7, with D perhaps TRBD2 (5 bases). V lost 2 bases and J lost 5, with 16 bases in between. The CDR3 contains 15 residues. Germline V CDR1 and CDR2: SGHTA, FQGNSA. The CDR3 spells CASSLRRQARDEQYF. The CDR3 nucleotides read TGTGCCAGCAGCTTAAGGCGGCAGGCGAGGGACGAGCAGTACTTC.

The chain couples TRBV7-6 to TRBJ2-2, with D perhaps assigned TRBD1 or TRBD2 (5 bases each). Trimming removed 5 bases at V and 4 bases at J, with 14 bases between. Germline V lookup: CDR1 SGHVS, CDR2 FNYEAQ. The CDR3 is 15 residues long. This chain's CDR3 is CASSLDSGGTGELFF. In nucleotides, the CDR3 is TGTGCCAGCAGCCTCGACAGTGGGGGCACCGGGGAGCTGTTTTTT.

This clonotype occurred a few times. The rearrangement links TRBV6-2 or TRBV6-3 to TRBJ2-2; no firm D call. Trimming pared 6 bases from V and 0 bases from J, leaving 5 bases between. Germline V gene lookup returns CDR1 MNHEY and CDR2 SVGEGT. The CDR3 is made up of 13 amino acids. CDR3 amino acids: CASRGTNTGELFF. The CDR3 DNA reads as TGTGCCAGCAGGGGTACGAACACCGGGGAGCTGTTTTTT.

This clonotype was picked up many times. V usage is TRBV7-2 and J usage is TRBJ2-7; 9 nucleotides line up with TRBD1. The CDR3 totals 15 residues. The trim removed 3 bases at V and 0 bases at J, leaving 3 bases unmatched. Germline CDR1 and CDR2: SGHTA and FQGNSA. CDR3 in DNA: TGTGCCAGCAGCTTGTTGACAGGGGGCTCCTACGAGCAGTACTTC. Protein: CASSLLTGGSYEQYF.

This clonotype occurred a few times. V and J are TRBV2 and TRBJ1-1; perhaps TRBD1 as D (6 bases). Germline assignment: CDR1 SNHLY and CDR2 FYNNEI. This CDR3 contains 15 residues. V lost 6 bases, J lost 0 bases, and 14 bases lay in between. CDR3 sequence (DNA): TGTGCCAGCAGACTCGATAGACAGGTGAACACTGAAGCTTTCTTT. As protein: CASRLDRQVNTEAFF.

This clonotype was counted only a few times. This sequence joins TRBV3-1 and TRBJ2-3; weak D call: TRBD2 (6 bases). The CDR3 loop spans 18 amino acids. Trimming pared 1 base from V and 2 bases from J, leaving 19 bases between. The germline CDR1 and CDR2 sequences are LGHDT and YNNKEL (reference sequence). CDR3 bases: TGTGCCAGCAGCCAAGGGATTTTTAGCGGATTGTCCACAGATACGCAGTATTTT. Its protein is CASSQGIFSGLSTDTQYF.

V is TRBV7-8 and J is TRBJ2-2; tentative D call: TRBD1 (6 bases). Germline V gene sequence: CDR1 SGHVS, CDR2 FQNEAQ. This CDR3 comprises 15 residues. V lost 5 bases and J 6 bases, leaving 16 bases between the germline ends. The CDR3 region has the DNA TGTGCCAGCAGCCCACAGGGAAAAGTCGCCGGGGAGCTGTTTTTT. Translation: CASSPQGKVAGELFF.

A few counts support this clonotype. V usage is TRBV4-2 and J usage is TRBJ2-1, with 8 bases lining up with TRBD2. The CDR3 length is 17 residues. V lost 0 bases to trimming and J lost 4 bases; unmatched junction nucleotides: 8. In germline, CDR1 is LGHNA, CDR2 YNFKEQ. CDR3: CASSQDGPAGEYNEQFF. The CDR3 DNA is TGTGCCAGCAGCCAAGATGGTCCAGCGGGGGAATACAATGAGCAGTTCTTC.

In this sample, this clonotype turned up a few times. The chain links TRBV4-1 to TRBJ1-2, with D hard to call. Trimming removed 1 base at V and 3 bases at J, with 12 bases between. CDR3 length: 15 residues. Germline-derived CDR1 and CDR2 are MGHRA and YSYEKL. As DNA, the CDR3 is TGCGCCAGCAGCCAAGTTTCGGGTTTGGACTATGGCTACACCTTC. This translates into CASSQVSGLDYGYTF.

In DNA form, the CDR3 reads TGTGCCAGCAGTTCCGGGACCGGAGGCTACGAGCAGTACTTC. Its translation is CASSSGTGGYEQYF. The chain joins TRBV6-8 to TRBJ2-7; the D gene could be TRBD1 or TRBD2 (5 bases each). The CDR3 has 14 amino acids. Between the trimmed V and J ends, which lost 4 bases and 3 bases, there was a span of 13 bases. Germline V gives CDR1 MNHGY, CDR2 SAAAGT.

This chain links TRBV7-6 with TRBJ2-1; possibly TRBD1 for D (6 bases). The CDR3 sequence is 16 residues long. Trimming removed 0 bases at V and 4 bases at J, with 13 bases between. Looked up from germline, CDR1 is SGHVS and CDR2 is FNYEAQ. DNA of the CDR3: TGTGCCAGCAGCTTAGCGGGGGCAGGGTTATACAATGAGCAGTTCTTC. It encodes CASSLAGAGLYNEQFF.

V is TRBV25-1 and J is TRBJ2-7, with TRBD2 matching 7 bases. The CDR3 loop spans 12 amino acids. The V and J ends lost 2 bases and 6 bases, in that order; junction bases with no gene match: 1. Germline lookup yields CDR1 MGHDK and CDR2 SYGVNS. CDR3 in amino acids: CASSEGGGEQYF. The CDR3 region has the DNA TGTGCCAGCAGTGAAGGCGGGGGCGAGCAGTACTTC.

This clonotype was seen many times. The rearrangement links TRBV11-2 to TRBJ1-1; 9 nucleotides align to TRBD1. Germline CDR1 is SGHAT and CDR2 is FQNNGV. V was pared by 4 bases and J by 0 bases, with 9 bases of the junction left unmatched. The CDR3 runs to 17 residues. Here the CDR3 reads CASSSDSGQGLNTEAFF. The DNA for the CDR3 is TGTGCCAGCAGCTCTGATTCGGGACAGGGCCTGAACACTGAAGCTTTCTTT.